These 2 T cell receptor beta chains were all obtained from the same sample, sequenced in a study of metastatic and nonmetastatic thyroid tumors. Thyroid surgery was performed in patients who had received no treatment beforehand. MiXCR reprocessed the PCR reads for TCRdb. Of around 6,100 clones listed, around 28% are singletons. Sequencing input: adjacent normal tissue. Receptors were obtained from a female donor with papillary thyroid cancer or a benign thyroid nodule (not recorded which). Some clones in this sample may be carry-over from other donors' samples.

Of note for this clone: One end of the junction fails to match germline, which may point to a read error. V and J are TRBV19 and TRBJ2-7; TRBD1 or TRBD2 may be the D gene (5 bases each). Germline-derived CDR1 and CDR2 are LNHDA and SQIVND (reference sequence). This CDR3 contains 14 residues. The CDR3 sequence: CASSSGTQTYEHYF. The CDR3 bases are TGTGCCAGTAGTTCAGGGACCCAAACCTACGAGCATTACTTC.

This clone has more than one count but fewer than ten. The rearrangement links TRBV30 to TRBJ2-7, with D maybe TRBD1 (7 bases). Germline CDR1 reads GTSNPN; CDR2 reads SVGIG (reference sequence). The CDR3 is made up of 13 amino acids. V lost 1 base and J lost 5, with 12 bases in between. The chain's CDR3 is CAWSGQGEDEQYF. CDR3 DNA: TGTGCCTGGAGTGGTCAGGGGGAGGACGAGCAGTACTTC. The full variable domain, its missing parts supplied by reference TRBV30 and TRBJ2-7, is SQTIHQWPATLVQPVGSPLSLECTVEGTSNPNLYWYRQAAGRGLQLLFYSVGIGQISSEVPQNLSASRPQDRQFILSSKKLLLSDSGFYLCAWSGQGEDEQYFGPGTRLTVT.